These 9 T cell receptor beta chains came from one sample sequenced in a study of T cells of healthy individuals. TCRdb itself ran the 5' RACE reads through MiXCR, one entry per CDR3 protein. This sample carries 40,000 to 65,000 distinct CDR3 sequences, approximately 14% of them seen once, and the ten largest clones take more than 15%. These receptors were taken from a human donor in good health.

At least ten counts were recorded for this clonotype. The rearrangement uses TRBV12-3 or TRBV12-4 and TRBJ2-2, with D perhaps matching TRBD1 or TRBD2 (5 bases each). This CDR3 contains 16 residues. Trimming pared 5 bases from V and 2 bases from J, leaving 15 bases between. CDR3 residues: CASSPLPRGNTGELFF. The DNA for the CDR3 is TGTGCCAGCAGTCCGCTTCCGAGGGGAAACACCGGGGAGCTGTTTTTT.

This clonotype was counted between two and nine times. The chain couples TRBV7-9 to TRBJ2-7; 7 nucleotides agree with TRBD2. The J segment lost 1 base and the V segment lost 2 bases, leaving 11 bases of the junction unmatched. Germline V gene data show CDR1 as SEHNR and CDR2 as FQNEAQ (reference sequence). This CDR3 region has 17 residues. In DNA, the CDR3 is TGTGCCAGCAGCTTATCCTTGATAACGGGGGGATCCTACGAGCAGTACTTC. This codes for CASSLSLITGGSYEQYF.

This clonotype has more than one count but fewer than ten. The rearrangement links TRBV24-1 to TRBJ2-1, with 10 nucleotides matching TRBD2. Germline-derived CDR1 and CDR2 are KGHDR and SFDVKD. CDR3 length: 14 residues. Trimming at V came to 9 bases and at J to 8 bases, leaving 9 bases not matched to a gene. The CDR3 region is CATGLAGEVDEQFF. The CDR3 bases are TGTGCCACCGGTCTAGCGGGAGAGGTCGATGAGCAGTTCTTC.

This clonotype showed up many times. CDR3 nucleotides: TGCAGCGTTAGTAGAGGAGGATTGAACACTGAAGCTTTCTTT. It codes for CSVSRGGLNTEAFF. This chain joins TRBV29-1 and TRBJ1-1; D is unresolved. Per the germline V gene, CDR1 is SQVTM and CDR2 is ANQGSEA. V lost 5 bases, J lost 0 bases, and 13 bases lay in between. The CDR3 extends over 14 amino acids.

This clonotype was counted ten times or more. This rearrangement joins TRBV20-1 to TRBJ2-7; D unclear. V was cut by 0 bases and J by 3 bases, with 15 bases left in between. CDR3 length equals 15 residues. Per the germline V gene, CDR1 is DFQATT and CDR2 is SNEGSKA (reference sequence). CDR3 DNA: TGCAGTGCTAGAGAAGAGTACAGTGAGTACTACGAGCAGTACTTC. Its protein product is CSAREEYSEYYEQYF.

This clonotype turned up a few times. CDR3 bases: TGTGCCAGCAGCTTGATTGGCGGTCAAAGCACAGATACGCAGTATTTT. It is translated as CASSLIGGQSTDTQYF. This chain links TRBV7-8 with TRBJ2-3; no reliable D call. The V and J ends lost 3 bases and 0 bases respectively, with 13 bases between them. Germline V gene sequence: CDR1 SGHVS, CDR2 FQNEAQ. The CDR3 consists of 16 residues.

This clonotype was recorded many times. The J gene is TRBJ2-1, the V gene TRBV29-1, with D possibly TRBD1 on 5 matching bases. V lost 8 bases and J lost 7, with 18 bases in between. Germline V CDR1 and CDR2: SQVTM, ANQGSEA. This CDR3 has 13 residues. This CDR3 reads CSFSSGNWNEQFF. The CDR3 DNA reads as TGCAGCTTCTCTTCAGGGAATTGGAATGAGCAGTTCTTC.

The chain is built from TRBV20-1 and TRBJ1-1; no firm D call. V dropped 6 bases and J dropped 1 base, with 12 bases sitting between them. The CDR3 is 13 amino acids. Germline lookup yields CDR1 DFQATT and CDR2 SNEGSKA (reference sequence). The CDR3: CSAPRASNTEAFF. The DNA of the CDR3 is TGCAGTGCCCCAAGGGCTTCGAACACTGAAGCTTTCTTT.

The V call is TRBV12-3 or TRBV12-4, the J call TRBJ2-1, with TRBD1 matching 9 bases. This CDR3 has 13 residues. V trimming: 7 bases; J trimming: 5 bases; junction bases outside the gene matches: 3. The CDR3 reads CASIDRGNNEQFF. DNA for the CDR3: TGTGCCAGCATCGACAGGGGGAACAATGAGCAGTTCTTC.